This TCR beta chain was observed in a study of blood T cell repertoires in COVID-19. Study summary: Acute-phase and convalescent COVID-19 samples originated in the United States, Italy and Spain. Nucleic acid was either cDNA or gDNA, and it came from T cells, B-cell-depleted T cells, or PBMCs.

This CDR3 has 12 amino acids. V gave up 4 bases and J gave up 8 bases, with 11 bases separating them. CDR1 MDHEN and CDR2 SYDVKM come from the germline V gene. In the authors' workflow: Reference gene primer amplification gave estimated nucleated cell counts. Assay used: immunoSEQ multiplex PCR; TCRdb lists only in-frame clones, some missing. The DNA was the basis for D and trimming; V, J and clone size are from that table. Of more than 100,000 clones in the sample, 70% to 90% are singletons; the top ten hold around 3.6%. This receptor was identified in a woman aged 55-69 years with acute or convalescent COVID-19. Sequencing input: peripheral blood. V is TRBV28 and J is TRBJ1-2; D is unclear. The CDR3: CASSSPTLGYTF. CDR3 DNA sequence: TGTGCCAGCAGTTCCCCTACCCTGGGCTACACCTTC.